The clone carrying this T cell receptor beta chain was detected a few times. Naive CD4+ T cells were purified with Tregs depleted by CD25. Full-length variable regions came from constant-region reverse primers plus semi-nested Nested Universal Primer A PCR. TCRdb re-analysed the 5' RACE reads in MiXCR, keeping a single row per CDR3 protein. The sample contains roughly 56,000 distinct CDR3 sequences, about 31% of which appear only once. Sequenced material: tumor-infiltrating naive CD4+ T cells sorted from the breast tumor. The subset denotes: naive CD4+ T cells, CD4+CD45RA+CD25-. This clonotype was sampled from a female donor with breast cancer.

The CDR3 region is CASESGQGFRGSSYEQYF. The CDR3 DNA is TGTGCCAGCGAGTCGGGACAGGGATTTCGCGGGAGCTCCTACGAGCAGTACTTC. The chain carries TRBV2 and TRBJ2-7, with 9 bases aligning to TRBD1. Germline lookup yields CDR1 SNHLY and CDR2 FYNNEI. The J segment lost 0 bases and the V segment lost 8 bases, leaving 17 bases of the junction unmatched. This CDR3 is built from 18 residues.